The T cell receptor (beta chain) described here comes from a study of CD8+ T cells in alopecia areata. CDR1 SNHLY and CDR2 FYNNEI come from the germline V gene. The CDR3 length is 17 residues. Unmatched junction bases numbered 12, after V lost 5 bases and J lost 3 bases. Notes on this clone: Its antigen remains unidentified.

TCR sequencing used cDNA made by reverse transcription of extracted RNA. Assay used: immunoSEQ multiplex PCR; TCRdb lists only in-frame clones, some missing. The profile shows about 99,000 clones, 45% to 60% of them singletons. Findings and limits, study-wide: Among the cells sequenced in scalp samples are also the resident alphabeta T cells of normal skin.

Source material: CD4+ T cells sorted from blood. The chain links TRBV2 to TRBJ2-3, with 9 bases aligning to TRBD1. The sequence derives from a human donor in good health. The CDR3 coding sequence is TGTGCCAGCAGTCTAAACCGGGACAGGGTTTGGACAGATACGCAGTATTTT. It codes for CASSLNRDRVWTDTQYF.